This T cell receptor (beta chain) was obtained from a study of blood T cell repertoires in COVID-19. Study details: Specimens from acute and convalescent COVID-19 originated in the United States, Italy and Spain. From T cells, B-cell-depleted T cells, or PBMCs came the material, which was cDNA or gDNA.

In the study's own analysis: Estimated nucleated cell counts came from reference gene primer amplification. Sequenced by immunoSEQ multiplex PCR; TCRdb stores in-frame clones only, minus some. Clone size and the V and J calls come from that table; the DNA yielded D and trimming. In the table there are roughly 20,000 clones, approximately 92% of which are singletons. CDR3 length equals 16 residues. With V trimmed by 5 bases and J by 0 bases, 3 bases remained unmatched. In germline, CDR1 is SGHAT, CDR2 FQNNGV. Sequencing was carried out using peripheral blood. The rearrangement uses TRBV11-2 and TRBJ2-1; 11 bases are shared with TRBD2. The clonotype originates from a man aged 70 or older with active COVID-19. The CDR3 coding sequence is TGTGCCAGCAGCCGAACTAGCGGGAGCTCCTACAATGAGCAGTTCTTC. Protein product: CASSRTSGSSYNEQFF.